The entry that follows covers one T cell receptor (beta chain) sequence. Its cognate antigen is unknown. Profiling relied on immunoSEQ multiplex PCR, and the TCRdb table lists in-frame clones only, not all of them. This sample has 130,000 or so clones, with 88% found just once. The data were obtained in a study of T cell responses to AZD1222 COVID-19 vaccine. Study-level findings and limits: Spike-specific TCR breadth and depth grew following two AZD1222 doses. Repertoire sampling was restricted to post-peak T cell response timepoints.

From germline, CDR1 is PRHDT and CDR2 FYEKMQ (reference sequence). This CDR3 contains 16 residues. The V and J ends lost 5 bases and 6 bases respectively, with 20 bases between them. The source material was peripheral blood, sampled 28 days after the second AZD1222 dose. The rearrangement uses TRBV13 and TRBJ2-1; D unresolved. The sequence derives from an adult who received the AZD1222 COVID-19 vaccine. The CDR3, as DNA: TGTGCCAGCAGCCAGTGGAGTGGTCAAGGGTCCAATGAGCAGTTCTTC. Its translation: CASSQWSGQGSNEQFF.